These 28 T cell receptor beta chains were sequenced from one sample in a study of technical replicates of blood from a few donors. Profiled with immunoSEQ multiplex PCR; TCRdb holds only in-frame clones, not every one. This repertoire shows roughly 62,000 clones, just under 95% found once; its top ten account for 2.5% to 3.5%. Sequencing input: PBMCs. The receptor set was obtained from a human donor in good health. Some clones in this sample may be carry-over from other donors' samples.

The rearrangement joins TRBV7-3 to TRBJ2-1; TRBD2 might be the D (6 bases). Between the trimmed V and J ends, which lost 2 bases and 10 bases, there was a span of 6 bases. CDR1 and CDR2 (germline): SGHTA, FQGTGA. The CDR3 consists of 11 residues. The chain's CDR3 is CASSLGGEQFF. DNA for the CDR3: TGTGCCAGCAGCTTAGGGGGGGAGCAGTTCTTC.

The rearrangement joins TRBV4-3 to TRBJ2-7; TRBD1 matches 9 bases. The CDR3 sequence is 14 residues long. Germline CDR1 and CDR2: LGHNA and YSLEER. V dropped 3 bases and J dropped 5; count of bases not matched to a gene: 5. CDR3: CASSQGQGVHEQYF. DNA of the CDR3: TGCGCCAGCAGCCAGGGACAGGGCGTCCACGAGCAGTACTTC.

This clone was detected once. The chain carries TRBV7-7 and TRBJ2-7, with D tentatively TRBD1 (5 bases). The CDR3 runs to 13 residues. The germline V gene has CDR1 SSHAT and CDR2 FNYEAQ (reference sequence). Trimming left V 5 bases short and J 3 bases short, with 11 bases between. The CDR3 region is CASSDQGGYEQYF. CDR3 nucleotide sequence: TGTGCCAGCAGCGATCAGGGCGGCTACGAGCAGTACTTC.

For the CDR3, the DNA is TGTGCCAGAAGCCTCTCAAGACTACCGAACACCGGGGAGCTGTTTTTT. Protein product: CARSLSRLPNTGELFF. The chain carries TRBV5-3 and TRBJ2-2; D is possibly TRBD2 (5 bases). TRBV5-3 is filed as an ORF, its function uncertain. V lost 4 bases to trimming and J lost 0 bases, with 13 bases between them. The CDR3 has 16 residues.

The V gene is TRBV2, the J gene TRBJ2-7; TRBD1 matches 11 bases. Germline lookup yields CDR1 SNHLY and CDR2 FYNNEI. The V segment lost 7 bases and the J segment 5 bases; nucleotides outside the gene matches: 7. The CDR3 length is 14 residues. The CDR3 region is CASKEDRGPNEQYF. The CDR3 nucleotides are TGTGCCAGCAAAGAGGACAGGGGGCCTAACGAGCAGTACTTC.

As for this clone: The junction and the germline gene differ at one end; a read error may be behind it. The CDR3 loop is CASRGDGRVNTEAFF. Here the CDR3 DNA reads TGTGCCAGCAGGGGTGACGGGAGGGTGAATACTGAAGCTTTCTTT. The V gene is TRBV6-4, the J gene TRBJ1-1, with no clear D. This CDR3 has 15 residues. CDR1 and CDR2 (germline): MRHNA, SNTAGT.

The V gene is TRBV18, the J gene TRBJ2-5; 8 bases match TRBD2. The CDR3 totals 13 residues. V gave up 5 bases and J gave up 5 bases; unmatched junction bases: 4. Germline CDR1 KGHSH, CDR2 LQKENI. CDR3 sequence: CASSTGLAETQYF. CDR3 bases: TGTGCCAGCTCAACAGGACTAGCTGAGACCCAGTACTTC.

The V and J genes are TRBV11-1 and TRBJ2-7; TRBD1 matches 9 bases. The CDR3 consists of 15 residues. V gave up 5 bases and J gave up 2 bases; unmatched junction bases: 7. Germline V CDR1 and CDR2: SGHAT, FQDESV (reference sequence). The CDR3 loop is CASSLLRDRAYEQYF. The CDR3 nucleotides read TGTGCCAGCAGCCTACTCCGGGACAGGGCCTACGAGCAGTACTTC.

Only one count was recorded for this clone. The V gene is TRBV19, the J gene TRBJ1-6, with 9 positions matching TRBD1. Germline CDR1 LNHDA, CDR2 SQIVND (reference sequence). Germline trimming cut 6 bases from V and 10 bases from J; bases unmatched to any gene: 10. The CDR3 loop spans 15 amino acids. The CDR3 region is CASRTPGTGRSPLHF. DNA for the CDR3: TGTGCCAGTAGGACCCCTGGGACAGGGCGGTCACCCCTCCACTTT.

This clone was recorded a few times. V and J are TRBV7-8 and TRBJ1-6, with D maybe TRBD1 (5 bases). From germline, CDR1 is SGHVS and CDR2 FQNEAQ. The CDR3 consists of 15 residues. V lost 0 bases and J lost 9, with 12 bases in between. The CDR3 region is CASSLATGGPSPLHF. As DNA, the CDR3 is TGTGCCAGCAGCTTAGCGACGGGGGGTCCTTCACCCCTCCACTTT. The full variable domain, in which reference TRBV7-8 and TRBJ1-6 provide the parts outside the CDR3, is GAGVSQSPRYKVAKRGQDVALRCDPISGHVSLFWYQQALGQGPEFLTYFQNEAQLDKSGLPSDRFFAERPEGSVSTLKIQRTQQEDSAVYLCASSLATGGPSPLHFGNGTRLTVT.

The rearrangement links TRBV18 to TRBJ2-5; the match to TRBD2 covers 7 bases. The J segment lost 9 bases and the V segment lost 0 bases, leaving 1 base of the junction unmatched. The CDR3 covers 12 residues. In germline, CDR1 is KGHSH, CDR2 LQKENI. The CDR3 sequence is CASSPPAGAQYF. CDR3 bases: TGTGCCAGCTCACCACCGGCGGGGGCCCAGTACTTC.

CDR3 residues: CASSLTSGDTQYF. DNA of the CDR3: TGTGCCAGCAGCTTAACTAGCGGGGATACGCAGTATTTT. This chain uses TRBV7-2 with TRBJ2-3; 9 bases fit TRBD2. This CDR3 is 13 amino acids long. V gave up 2 bases and J gave up 6 bases; unmatched junction bases: 0. Germline V lookup: CDR1 SGHTA, CDR2 FQGNSA. The whole variable domain, remainder taken from reference TRBV7-2 and TRBJ2-3, is GAGVSQSPSNKVTEKGKDVELRCDPISGHTALYWYRQSLGQGLEFLIYFQGNSAPDKSGLPSDRFSAERTGGSVSTLTIQRTQQEDSAVYLCASSLTSGDTQYFGPGTRLTVL.

V gene TRBV9 combines with J gene TRBJ1-2; possible D gene TRBD1, 6 bases. CDR3 length: 12 amino acids. Germline values: CDR1 SGDLS, CDR2 YYNGEE. V was pared by 5 bases and J by 4 bases, with 9 bases between. The CDR3 nucleotides are TGTGCCAGCAGTGGGGGGGCCTATGGCTACACCTTC. Its protein is CASSGGAYGYTF.

The rearrangement links TRBV5-5 to TRBJ1-2; D gene uncertain. Germline-derived CDR1 and CDR2 are SGHKS and YYEKEE (reference sequence). V was trimmed by 1 base and J by 1 base, leaving 11 bases between them. This CDR3 contains 15 residues. CDR3 amino acids: CASSLSQAVNYGYTF. The CDR3 nucleotides read TGTGCCAGCAGCTTGAGTCAAGCGGTTAACTATGGCTACACCTTC.

J is TRBJ1-5 and V is TRBV30; tentatively, D is TRBD1 (5 bases). The CDR3 spans 17 residues. Per the germline V gene, CDR1 is GTSNPN and CDR2 is SVGIG (reference sequence). The V and J ends lost 1 base and 3 bases respectively, with 19 bases between them. The CDR3 DNA is TGTGCCTGGAGTGAACAACAGCCCCGGACATACAATCAGCCCCAGCATTTT. Amino acid sequence: CAWSEQQPRTYNQPQHF.

J is TRBJ1-2 and V is TRBV9, with TRBD1 matching over 8 bases. Unmatched junction bases numbered 12, after V lost 4 bases and J lost 4 bases. The germline gives CDR1 SGDLS, CDR2 YYNGEE. The CDR3 is 16 residues long. CDR3 loop: CASSSQGAGNSYGYTF. In DNA form, the CDR3 reads TGTGCCAGCAGCTCCCAGGGGGCTGGAAATAGCTATGGCTACACCTTC.

V is TRBV7-2 and J is TRBJ2-5, with 7 bases aligning to TRBD2. The V and J ends lost 2 bases and 4 bases, in that order; junction bases with no gene match: 16. Germline V gene data show CDR1 as SGHTA and CDR2 as FQGNSA. The CDR3 is made up of 18 amino acids. Here the CDR3 reads CASSLLSSSLWGGETQYF. For the CDR3, the DNA is TGTGCCAGCAGCTTATTGAGCTCCTCACTGTGGGGGGGAGAGACCCAGTACTTC.

The genes are TRBV6-6 and TRBJ1-6; TRBD1 is a possible D gene (5 bases). Germline CDR1 and CDR2: MNHNY and SVGAGI (reference sequence). The CDR3 is 15 amino acids. The V end lost 7 bases, the J end lost 0 bases, and 10 bases lay between the germline ends. CDR3 DNA: TGTGCCAGCACCCTTGACAGCTCCTATAATTCACCCCTCCACTTT. Protein: CASTLDSSYNSPLHF.

The rearrangement joins TRBV7-2 to TRBJ1-1; a possible D gene is TRBD1 (5 bases). The CDR3 spans 14 residues. V was pared by 0 bases and J by 4 bases, with 9 bases between. CDR1 and CDR2 from the germline V gene are SGHTA and FQGNSA. In nucleotides, the CDR3 is TGTGCCAGCAGCTTAGCTTCTGGGGCCACTGAAGCTTTCTTT. Encoded protein: CASSLASGATEAFF.

The chain joins TRBV30 to TRBJ2-3; 8 bases are a match to TRBD2. The length of the CDR3 is 16 residues. The germline gives CDR1 GTSNPN, CDR2 SVGIG (reference sequence). V was clipped by 0 bases and J by 0 bases; unmatched bases: 5. The CDR3 sequence is CAWSVGASGSTDTQYF. DNA of the CDR3: TGTGCCTGGAGTGTGGGGGCTAGCGGGAGCACAGATACGCAGTATTTT.

The chain combines TRBV7-2 with TRBJ1-1, with a weak D call TRBD1 (6 bases). CDR3 length equals 15 residues. Trimming shortened V by 1 base and J by 1 base, and 10 bases separated the two germline ends. CDR1 SGHTA and CDR2 FQGNSA come from the germline V gene. This CDR3 reads CASSLVSGQNTEAFF. CDR3 DNA sequence: TGTGCCAGCAGCTTAGTCTCGGGACAGAACACTGAAGCTTTCTTT.

The chain combines TRBV5-1 with TRBJ2-1; 10 bases match TRBD2. The CDR3 spans 17 residues. Looked up from germline, CDR1 is SGHRS and CDR2 is YFSETQ. Trimming cost V 4 bases and J 0 bases; bases outside gene matches: 7. This CDR3 reads CASSKDTSGASYNEQFF. In DNA form, the CDR3 reads TGCGCCAGCAGCAAAGACACTAGCGGGGCCTCCTACAATGAGCAGTTCTTC.

This chain's CDR3 is CASSLIQTGANVLTF. CDR3 nucleotides: TGTGCCAGCAGCTTAATACAGACTGGGGCCAACGTCCTGACTTTC. The V gene is TRBV7-3, the J gene TRBJ2-6; no clear D gene. CDR3 size: 15 residues. Trimming took off 1 base at V and 2 bases at J, with 6 bases between the two ends. Germline lookup yields CDR1 SGHTA and CDR2 FQGTGA.

The CDR3 nucleotides read TGTGCCAGCATGAGGGAAAACTCCTACAATGAGCAGTTCTTC. Protein product: CASMRENSYNEQFF. The rearrangement uses TRBV2 and TRBJ2-1; tentative D call: TRBD2 (5 bases). Trimming took 7 bases from V and 0 from J, leaving 10 bases between them. Germline V CDR1 and CDR2: SNHLY, FYNNEI. The CDR3 covers 14 residues.

This chain links TRBV2 with TRBJ1-5, with a tentative D call TRBD1 (6 bases). The germline gives CDR1 SNHLY, CDR2 FYNNEI. The CDR3 length is 15 residues. Between the trimmed V and J ends, which lost 6 bases and 2 bases, there was a span of 14 bases. This CDR3 reads CASRTEYRGNQPQHF. The CDR3 coding sequence is TGTGCCAGCAGGACCGAATACAGGGGCAATCAGCCCCAGCATTTT.

CDR3 residues: CASSLLASGRKYNEQFF. Written as DNA, the CDR3 is TGCGCCAGCAGCTTGCTGGCTAGCGGGAGGAAATACAATGAGCAGTTCTTC. V gene TRBV5-1 combines with J gene TRBJ2-1; the match to TRBD2 covers 11 bases. The CDR3 is made up of 17 amino acids. Germline V gene data show CDR1 as SGHRS and CDR2 as YFSETQ. Losses at the gene ends were 1 base for V and 4 bases for J; bases not matched to a gene: 7. Supplemented by reference TRBV5-1 and TRBJ2-1, the full variable domain reads KAGVTQTPRYLIKTRGQQVTLSCSPISGHRSVSWYQQTPGQGLQFLFEYFSETQRNKGNFPGRFSGRQFSNSRSEMNVSTLELGDSALYLCASSLLASGRKYNEQFFGPGTRLTVL.

V gene TRBV5-1 combines with J gene TRBJ2-7; 7 nucleotides agree with TRBD2. Germline CDR1 is SGHRS and CDR2 is YFSETQ. V gave up 1 base and J gave up 5 bases; unmatched junction bases: 9. The CDR3 runs 15 residues. The CDR3: CASSLPAGVGDEQYF. CDR3 DNA sequence: TGCGCCAGCAGCTTGCCGGCGGGGGTCGGGGACGAGCAGTACTTC.

The J gene is TRBJ2-3, the V gene TRBV14; unclear D gene. The V gene lost 2 bases and the J gene lost 2 bases, with 17 bases spanning the gap. Germline lookup yields CDR1 SGHDN and CDR2 FVKESK. There are 17 residues in the CDR3. For the CDR3, the DNA is TGTGCCAGCAGCCAATTTACCCATGAGGAAGTCACAGATACGCAGTATTTT. This encodes CASSQFTHEEVTDTQYF.